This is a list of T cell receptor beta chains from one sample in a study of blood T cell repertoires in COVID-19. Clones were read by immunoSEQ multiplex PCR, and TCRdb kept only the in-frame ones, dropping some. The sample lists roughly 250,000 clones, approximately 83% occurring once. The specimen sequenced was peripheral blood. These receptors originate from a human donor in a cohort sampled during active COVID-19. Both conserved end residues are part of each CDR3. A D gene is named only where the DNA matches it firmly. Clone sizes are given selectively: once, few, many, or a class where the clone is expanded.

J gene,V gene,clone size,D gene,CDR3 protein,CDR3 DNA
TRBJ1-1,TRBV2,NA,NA,CASKYEENTEAFF,TGTGCCAGCAAGTACGAGGAGAACACTGAAGCTTTCTTT
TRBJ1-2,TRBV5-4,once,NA,CASSLEGPRGYGYTF,TGTGCCAGCAGCTTGGAGGGTCCCCGGGGCTATGGCTACACCTTC
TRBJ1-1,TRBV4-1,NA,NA,CASSQENRQRNTEAFF,TGCGCCAGCAGCCAAGAGAACCGACAGAGGAACACTGAAGCTTTCTTT
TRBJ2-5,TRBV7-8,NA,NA,CASSPRAWGGPETQYF,TGTGCCAGCAGCCCAAGGGCGTGGGGGGGCCCGGAGACCCAGTACTTC
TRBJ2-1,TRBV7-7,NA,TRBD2,CASSFGTSGLNEQFF,TGTGCTAGCAGCTTCGGGACTAGCGGGTTGAATGAGCAGTTCTTC
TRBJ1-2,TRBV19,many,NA,CASTPRRHYGYTF,TGTGCCAGTACCCCACGGAGACACTATGGCTACACCTTC
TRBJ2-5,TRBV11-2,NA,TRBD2,CASSLARPSGQETQYF,TGTGCCAGCAGCTTAGCTAGACCTAGCGGACAAGAGACCCAGTACTTC
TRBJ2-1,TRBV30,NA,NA,CAWRPHSGGQEFF,TGTGCCTGGAGGCCCCATTCCGGGGGTCAAGAGTTCTTC
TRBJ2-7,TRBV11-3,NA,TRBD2,CASSSTSGAYEQYF,TGTGCCAGCAGCTCGACTAGCGGGGCATACGAGCAGTACTTC
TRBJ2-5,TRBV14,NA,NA,CASSHGQTYQETQYF,TGTGCCAGCAGCCATGGGCAGACGTACCAAGAGACCCAGTACTTC
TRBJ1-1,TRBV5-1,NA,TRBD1,CASTDRVSTEAFF,TGCGCCAGCACGGACAGGGTGAGCACTGAAGCTTTCTTT